This T cell receptor beta chain was recovered during a study of T-cell memory formation after mild COVID-19. As regards this clonotype: Its matching antigen is unknown.

V lost 7 bases and J 7 bases, leaving 23 bases between the germline ends. This CDR3 has 15 amino acids. Germline assignment: CDR1 SQVTM and CDR2 ANQGSEA. TCRalpha and TCRbeta libraries used 5'RACE with constant-segment primers and UMIs. TCRdb fed the 5' RACE reads into MiXCR, producing one record per CDR3 protein. The sample has more than 250,000 distinct CDR3 sequences, around 17% seen once. Study-level findings and limits: CD4+ bias marked clones expanding day 15 to 37, unlike balanced contracting clones. Of the contracting clones, CD4+ ones lay mainly in CM and EM, and CD8+ ones in EMRA. Second-wave clones that peaked on day 37 lacked confirmed SARS-CoV-2 specificity.

The rearrangement links TRBV29-1 to TRBJ2-1; unclear D gene. Sequencing was carried out using PBMCs or a T cell subset sorted from them (not recorded which). This TCR was sampled from a man aged 18 to 29 who had mild COVID-19 (a few samples of this study predate the infection). Cell type and time point are not known. Here the CDR3 DNA reads TGCAGCGCCGGACCCGACGACCGTGGTGGTAATGAGCAGTTCTTC. This codes for CSAGPDDRGGNEQFF.